This T cell receptor (beta chain) was found in a study of Ad26.COV2.S vaccination and SARS-CoV-2 variants. At the level of the study: Donor joined the COV1001 Ad26.COV2.S trial arm.

Treatment described: roughly 18 received Ad26.COV2.S at low or high dose, single or two shots; about 5 received placebo; per-sample allocation not given. The investigators took samples on day 63 after the first vaccine or placebo injection. This CDR3 is built from 15 residues. In germline, CDR1 is MNHEY, CDR2 SVGAGI. The V and J ends lost 3 bases and 5 bases respectively, with 16 bases between them. Clones were sequenced by immunoSEQ multiplex PCR, and TCRdb holds only the in-frame ones, with some missing. The sample holds around 300,000 clones, 75% to 90% seen once. The specimen comprised peripheral blood, sampled in a trial of Ad26.COV2.S vaccine versus placebo. This receptor was obtained from a person aged 18-60 years who received the Ad26.COV2.S COVID-19 vaccine or a placebo. V is TRBV6-5 and J is TRBJ1-1, with TRBD1 as a possible D gene (6 bases). CDR3 sequence reads: CASSYWDTRGTEAFF. The CDR3 DNA sequence: TGTGCCAGCAGTTATTGGGACACCCGGGGAACTGAAGCTTTCTTT.